A selection of T cell receptor beta chains follows, all from one sample in a study of human T cells and chemical hapten exposure. Each CDR3 protein gets one entry after TCRdb re-called the RACE reads with MiXCR. The sample shows approximately 90,000 distinct CDR3 sequences, about 8.8% of them seen only once. Sequencing input: whole blood. All receptors derive from a female donor in good health. Some clones in this sample may be carry-over from other donors' samples. Both conserved end residues are part of each CDR3. Each record gives: V gene, clone size, D gene, J gene, CDR3 protein, CDR3 DNA. The D gene is left open where the match is weak. Part of the rows lack a size; the others show once, few, many or a class for expanded clones.

v_gene: TRBV20-1
abundance: many
d_gene: -
j_gene: TRBJ2-7
CDR3aa: CSVLESSGRTGLEQYF
CDR3nt: TGCAGTGTGCTGGAGTCCTCCGGCAGGACGGGCCTGGAGCAGTACTTC

v_gene: TRBV20-1
abundance: many
d_gene: TRBD1
j_gene: TRBJ1-6
CDR3aa: CSALRTGDNSPLHF
CDR3nt: TGCAGTGCCCTTCGGACAGGGGATAATTCACCCCTCCACTTT

v_gene: TRBV20-1
abundance: many
d_gene: TRBD2
j_gene: TRBJ2-1
CDR3aa: CSAIIREGPSYNEQFF
CDR3nt: TGCAGTGCTATTATCCGGGAGGGCCCTTCCTACAATGAGCAGTTCTTC

v_gene: TRBV5-1
abundance: few
d_gene: TRBD2
j_gene: TRBJ2-1
CDR3aa: CASSFGTSGVSYNEQFF
CDR3nt: TGCGCCAGCAGCTTTGGGACTAGCGGGGTCTCCTACAATGAGCAGTTCTTC

v_gene: TRBV15
abundance: -
d_gene: TRBD2
j_gene: TRBJ2-3
CDR3aa: CAASRDLAGSTDTQYF
CDR3nt: TGTGCCGCCAGCAGAGATCTAGCGGGAAGCACAGATACGCAGTATTTT

v_gene: TRBV7-3
abundance: -
d_gene: -
j_gene: TRBJ1-5
CDR3aa: CASTHLRRGARPQHF
CDR3nt: TGTGCCAGCACTCACCTAAGGCGAGGGGCGAGGCCCCAGCATTTT

v_gene: TRBV20-1
abundance: -
d_gene: TRBD2
j_gene: TRBJ2-3
CDR3aa: CSASWTGKTSGSNTQYF
CDR3nt: TGCAGTGCTAGCTGGACAGGGAAGACTAGCGGGAGTAATACGCAGTATTTT

v_gene: TRBV6-6
abundance: many
d_gene: -
j_gene: TRBJ1-2
CDR3aa: CASSYSRENGYTF
CDR3nt: TGTGCCAGCAGTTACAGCAGGGAGAACGGCTACACCTTC

v_gene: TRBV6-2/TRBV6-3
abundance: -
d_gene: -
j_gene: TRBJ2-7
CDR3aa: CASSNLSNF
CDR3nt: TGTGCCAGCAGCAACCTCAGTAACTTC

v_gene: TRBV29-1
abundance: -
d_gene: -
j_gene: TRBJ1-4
CDR3aa: CSVGKEKLFF
CDR3nt: TGCAGCGTTGGCAAAGAAAAACTGTTTTTT

v_gene: TRBV29-1
abundance: -
d_gene: -
j_gene: TRBJ2-1
CDR3aa: CSVSGLYNEQFF
CDR3nt: TGCAGCGTTTCAGGGCTATACAATGAGCAGTTCTTC

v_gene: TRBV4-3
abundance: few
d_gene: -
j_gene: TRBJ2-1
CDR3aa: CASSQDSDNEQFF
CDR3nt: TGCGCCAGCAGCCAAGACTCCGACAATGAGCAGTTCTTC

v_gene: TRBV7-3
abundance: few
d_gene: TRBD1
j_gene: TRBJ2-1
CDR3aa: CASSPGQGGDEQFF
CDR3nt: TGTGCCAGCAGCCCAGGACAGGGCGGGGATGAGCAGTTCTTC

v_gene: TRBV2
abundance: few
d_gene: TRBD1
j_gene: TRBJ2-6
CDR3aa: CASSEAWGQLDSGANVLTF
CDR3nt: TGTGCCAGCAGTGAAGCGTGGGGACAGCTAGACTCTGGGGCCAACGTCCTGACTTTC

v_gene: TRBV7-4
abundance: many
d_gene: -
j_gene: TRBJ2-1
CDR3aa: CASSLNPAPRAYNEQFF
CDR3nt: TGTGCCAGCAGCTTAAACCCGGCCCCCAGGGCCTACAATGAGCAGTTCTTC

v_gene: TRBV6-1
abundance: many
d_gene: TRBD1
j_gene: TRBJ2-3
CDR3aa: CASSEATGGTDTQYF
CDR3nt: TGTGCCAGCAGTGAAGCGACAGGGGGCACAGATACGCAGTATTTT

v_gene: TRBV6-5
abundance: many
d_gene: -
j_gene: TRBJ1-6
CDR3aa: CASSVTGNGSPLHF
CDR3nt: TGTGCCAGCAGTGTCACAGGGAACGGATCACCCCTCCACTTT